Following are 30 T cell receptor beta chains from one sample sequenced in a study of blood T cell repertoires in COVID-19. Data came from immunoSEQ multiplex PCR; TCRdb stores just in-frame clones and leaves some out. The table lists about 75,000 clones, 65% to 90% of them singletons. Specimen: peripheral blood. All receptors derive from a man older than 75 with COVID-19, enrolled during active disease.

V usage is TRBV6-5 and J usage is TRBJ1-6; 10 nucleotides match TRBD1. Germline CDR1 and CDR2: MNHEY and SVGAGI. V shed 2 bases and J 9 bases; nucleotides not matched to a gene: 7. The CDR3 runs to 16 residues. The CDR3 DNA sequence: TGTGCCAGCAGTTACCCTGACAGGGGGCAGGGTTCACCCCTCCACTTT. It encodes CASSYPDRGQGSPLHF.

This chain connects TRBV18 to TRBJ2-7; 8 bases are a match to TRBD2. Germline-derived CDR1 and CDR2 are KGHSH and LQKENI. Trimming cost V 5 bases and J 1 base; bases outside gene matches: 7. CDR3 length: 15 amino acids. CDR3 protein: CASSSGRGSSYEQYF. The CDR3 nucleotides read TGTGCCAGCTCATCCGGGAGGGGCAGTTCCTACGAGCAGTACTTC.

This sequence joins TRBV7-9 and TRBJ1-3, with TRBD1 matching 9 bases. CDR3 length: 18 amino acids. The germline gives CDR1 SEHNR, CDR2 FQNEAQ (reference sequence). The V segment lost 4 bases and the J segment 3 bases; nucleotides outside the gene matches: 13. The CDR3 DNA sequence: TGTGCCAGCAGCTCGCCGGGACAGGGAACATTTAGTGGAAACACCATATATTTT. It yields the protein CASSSPGQGTFSGNTIYF.

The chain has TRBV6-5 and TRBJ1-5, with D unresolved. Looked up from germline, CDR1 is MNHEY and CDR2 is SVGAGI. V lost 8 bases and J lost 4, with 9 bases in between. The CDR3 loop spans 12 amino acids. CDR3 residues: CASGPPNQPQHF. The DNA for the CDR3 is TGTGCCAGCGGCCCCCCTAATCAGCCCCAGCATTTT.

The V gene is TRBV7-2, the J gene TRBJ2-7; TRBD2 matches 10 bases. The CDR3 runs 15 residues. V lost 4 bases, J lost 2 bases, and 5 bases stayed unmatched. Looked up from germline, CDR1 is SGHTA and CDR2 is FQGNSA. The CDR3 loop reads CASSSRLAGTYEQYF. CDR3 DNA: TGTGCCAGCAGCTCGAGACTAGCGGGTACCTACGAGCAGTACTTC.

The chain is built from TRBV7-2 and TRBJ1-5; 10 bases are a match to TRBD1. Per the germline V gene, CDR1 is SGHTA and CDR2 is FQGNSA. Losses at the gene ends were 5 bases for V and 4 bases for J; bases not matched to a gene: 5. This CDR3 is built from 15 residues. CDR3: CASSRGQGVNQPQHF. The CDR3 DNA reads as TGTGCCAGCAGCCGTGGACAGGGGGTAAATCAGCCCCAGCATTTT.

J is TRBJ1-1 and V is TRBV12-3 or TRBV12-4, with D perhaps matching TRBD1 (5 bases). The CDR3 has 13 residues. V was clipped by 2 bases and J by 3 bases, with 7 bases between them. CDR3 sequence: CASSLQGYTEAFF. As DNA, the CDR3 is TGTGCCAGCAGTTTACAGGGATACACTGAAGCTTTCTTT.

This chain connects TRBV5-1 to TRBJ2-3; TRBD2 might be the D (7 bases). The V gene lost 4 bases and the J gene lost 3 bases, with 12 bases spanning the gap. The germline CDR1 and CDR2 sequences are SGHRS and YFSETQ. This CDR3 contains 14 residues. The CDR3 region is CASSPGGPTDTQYF. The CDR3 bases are TGCGCCAGCAGCCCCGGGGGGCCGACAGATACGCAGTATTTT.

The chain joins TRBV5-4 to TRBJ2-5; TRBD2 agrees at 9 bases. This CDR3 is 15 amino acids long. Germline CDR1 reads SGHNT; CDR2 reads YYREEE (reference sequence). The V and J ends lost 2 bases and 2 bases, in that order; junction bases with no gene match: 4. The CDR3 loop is CASSLTSGRQETQYF. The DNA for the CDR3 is TGTGCCAGCAGCTTAACTAGCGGGCGACAAGAGACCCAGTACTTC.

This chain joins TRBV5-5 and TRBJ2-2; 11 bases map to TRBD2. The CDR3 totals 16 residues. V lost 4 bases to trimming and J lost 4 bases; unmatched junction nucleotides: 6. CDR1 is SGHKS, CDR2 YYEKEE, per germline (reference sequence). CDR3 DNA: TGTGCCAGCAGCCCAGCCGGGACTAGCGGCACCGGGGAGCTGTTTTTT. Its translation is CASSPAGTSGTGELFF.

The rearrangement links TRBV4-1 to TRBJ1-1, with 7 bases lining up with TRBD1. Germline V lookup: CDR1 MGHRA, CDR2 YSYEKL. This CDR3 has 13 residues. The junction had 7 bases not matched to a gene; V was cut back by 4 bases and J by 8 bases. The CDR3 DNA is TGCGCCAGCAGCCTTGAACAGGGGATCGAAGCTTTCTTT. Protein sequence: CASSLEQGIEAFF.

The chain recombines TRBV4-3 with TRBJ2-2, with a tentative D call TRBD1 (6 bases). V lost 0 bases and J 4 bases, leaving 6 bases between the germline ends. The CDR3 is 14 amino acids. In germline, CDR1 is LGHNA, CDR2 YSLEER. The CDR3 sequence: CASSQEQGTGELFF. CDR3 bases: TGCGCCAGCAGCCAAGAACAGGGCACCGGGGAGCTGTTTTTT.

The CDR3, as DNA: TGTGCCAGCAGCCCTCTAGCGGGGGGCCCCAACACCGGGGAGCTGTTTTTT. It codes for CASSPLAGGPNTGELFF. The chain couples TRBV11-2 to TRBJ2-2, with 11 bases aligning to TRBD2. Trimming cost V 5 bases and J 2 bases; bases outside gene matches: 7. This CDR3 contains 17 residues. Per the germline V gene, CDR1 is SGHAT and CDR2 is FQNNGV.

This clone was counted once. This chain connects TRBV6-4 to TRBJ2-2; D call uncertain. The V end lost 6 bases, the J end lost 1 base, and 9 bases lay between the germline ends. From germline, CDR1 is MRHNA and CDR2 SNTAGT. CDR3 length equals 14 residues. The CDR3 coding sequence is TGTGCCAGCAGCTACGACATGAACACCGGGGAGCTGTTTTTT. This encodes CASSYDMNTGELFF.

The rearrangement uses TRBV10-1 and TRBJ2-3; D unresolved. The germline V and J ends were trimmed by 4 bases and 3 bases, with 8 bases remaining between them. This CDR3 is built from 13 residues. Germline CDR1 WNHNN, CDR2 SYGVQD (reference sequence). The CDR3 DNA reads TGCGCCAGCAGTGCCCTAGGAACAGATACGCAGTATTTT. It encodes CASSALGTDTQYF.

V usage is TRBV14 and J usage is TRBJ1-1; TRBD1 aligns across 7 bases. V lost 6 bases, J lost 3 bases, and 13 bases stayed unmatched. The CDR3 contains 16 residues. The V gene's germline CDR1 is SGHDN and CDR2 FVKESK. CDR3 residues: CASRPRQGRGDTEAFF. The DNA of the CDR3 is TGTGCCAGCAGGCCTCGACAGGGAAGGGGAGACACTGAAGCTTTCTTT.

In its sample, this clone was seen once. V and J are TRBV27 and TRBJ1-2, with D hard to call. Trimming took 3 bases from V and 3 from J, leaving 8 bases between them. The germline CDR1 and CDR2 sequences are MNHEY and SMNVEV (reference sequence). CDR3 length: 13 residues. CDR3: CASSFNRDYGYTF. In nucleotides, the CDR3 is TGTGCCAGCAGTTTTAATCGAGACTATGGCTACACCTTC.

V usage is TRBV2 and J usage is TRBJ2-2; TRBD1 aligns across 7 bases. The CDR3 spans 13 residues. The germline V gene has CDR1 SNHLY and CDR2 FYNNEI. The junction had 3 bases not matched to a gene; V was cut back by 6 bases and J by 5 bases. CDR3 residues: CASSGTATGELFF. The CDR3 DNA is TGTGCCAGCAGCGGGACAGCTACCGGGGAGCTGTTTTTT. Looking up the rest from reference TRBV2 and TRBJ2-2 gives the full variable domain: EPEVTQTPSHQVTQMGQEVILRCVPISNHLYFYWYRQILGQKVEFLVSFYNNEISEKSEIFDDQFSVERPDGSNFTLKIRSTKLEDSAMYFCASSGTATGELFFGEGSRLTVL.

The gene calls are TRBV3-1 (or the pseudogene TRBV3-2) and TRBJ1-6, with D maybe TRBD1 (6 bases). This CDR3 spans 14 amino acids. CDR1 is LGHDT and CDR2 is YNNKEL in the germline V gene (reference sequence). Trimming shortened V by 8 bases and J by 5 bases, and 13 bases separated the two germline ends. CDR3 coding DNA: TGTGCCAGCGGGACACACAACGATAATTCACCCCTCCACTTT. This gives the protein CASGTHNDNSPLHF.

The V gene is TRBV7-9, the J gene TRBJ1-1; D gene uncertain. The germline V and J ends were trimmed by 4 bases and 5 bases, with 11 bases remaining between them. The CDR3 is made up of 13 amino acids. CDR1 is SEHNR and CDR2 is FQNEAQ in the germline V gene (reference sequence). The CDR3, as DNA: TGTGCCAGCAGCTCCGAGGGAGGGACTGAAGCTTTCTTT. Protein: CASSSEGGTEAFF.

The CDR3 spells CASSLQQPFSGANVLTF. CDR3 nucleotide sequence: TGTGCCAGCAGCTTACAACAGCCTTTCTCTGGGGCCAACGTCCTGACTTTC. The rearrangement uses TRBV7-8 and TRBJ2-6; the D is unclear. There are 17 residues in the CDR3. The V end lost 2 bases, the J end lost 0 bases, and 11 bases lay between the germline ends. Per the germline V gene, CDR1 is SGHVS and CDR2 is FQNEAQ.

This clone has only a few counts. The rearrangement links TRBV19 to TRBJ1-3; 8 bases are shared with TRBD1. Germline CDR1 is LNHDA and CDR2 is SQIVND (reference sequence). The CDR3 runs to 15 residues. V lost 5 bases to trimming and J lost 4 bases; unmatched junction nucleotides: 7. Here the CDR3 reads CASSPGQALGNTIYF. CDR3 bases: TGTGCCAGTAGTCCGGGACAGGCCCTAGGAAACACCATATATTTT.

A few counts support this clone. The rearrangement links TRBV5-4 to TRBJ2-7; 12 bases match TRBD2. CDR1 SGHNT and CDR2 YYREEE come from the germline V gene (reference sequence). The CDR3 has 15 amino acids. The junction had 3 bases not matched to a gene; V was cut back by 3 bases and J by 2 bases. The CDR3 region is CASSYGLAGTYEQYF. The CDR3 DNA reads TGTGCCAGCAGCTACGGACTAGCGGGAACCTACGAGCAGTACTTC.

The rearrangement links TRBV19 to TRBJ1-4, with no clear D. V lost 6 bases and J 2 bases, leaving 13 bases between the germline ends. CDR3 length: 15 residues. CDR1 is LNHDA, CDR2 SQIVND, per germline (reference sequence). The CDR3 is CASSQRHSTNEKLFF. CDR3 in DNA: TGTGCCAGTAGCCAACGCCACTCGACTAATGAAAAACTGTTTTTT.

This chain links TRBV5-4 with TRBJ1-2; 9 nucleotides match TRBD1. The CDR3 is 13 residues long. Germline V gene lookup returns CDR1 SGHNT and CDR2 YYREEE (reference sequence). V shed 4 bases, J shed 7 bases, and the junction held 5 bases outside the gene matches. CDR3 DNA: TGTGCCAGCAGCCGGGACAGGGTGCGTGGCTACACCTTC. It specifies CASSRDRVRGYTF.

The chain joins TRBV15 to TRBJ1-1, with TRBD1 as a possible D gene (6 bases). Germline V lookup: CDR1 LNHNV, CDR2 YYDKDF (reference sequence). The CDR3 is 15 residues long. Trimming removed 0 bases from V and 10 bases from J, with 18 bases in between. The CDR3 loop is CATSREAGGRGGAFF. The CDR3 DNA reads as TGTGCCACCAGCAGAGAGGCGGGCGGAAGGGGGGGAGCTTTCTTT.

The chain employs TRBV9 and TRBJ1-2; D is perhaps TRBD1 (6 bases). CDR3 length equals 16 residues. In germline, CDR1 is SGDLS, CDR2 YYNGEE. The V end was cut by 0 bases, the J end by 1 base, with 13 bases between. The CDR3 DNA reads TGTGCCAGCAGCGTAGATGCGGGGGCCCTTAACTATGGCTACACCTTC. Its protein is CASSVDAGALNYGYTF.

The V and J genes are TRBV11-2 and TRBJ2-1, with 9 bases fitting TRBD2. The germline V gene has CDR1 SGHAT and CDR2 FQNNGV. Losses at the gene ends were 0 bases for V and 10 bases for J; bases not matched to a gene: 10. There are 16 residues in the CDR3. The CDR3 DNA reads TGTGCCAGCAGCTTAGATGAAGTAGCGGGGGCGGTAGAGCAGTTCTTC. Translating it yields CASSLDEVAGAVEQFF.

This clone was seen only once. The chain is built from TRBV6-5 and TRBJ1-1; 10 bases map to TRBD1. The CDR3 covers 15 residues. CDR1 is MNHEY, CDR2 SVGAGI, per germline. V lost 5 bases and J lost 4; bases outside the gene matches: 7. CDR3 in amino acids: CASSRDRGSGTEAFF. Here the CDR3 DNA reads TGTGCCAGCAGTCGGGACAGGGGTTCGGGCACTGAAGCTTTCTTT.

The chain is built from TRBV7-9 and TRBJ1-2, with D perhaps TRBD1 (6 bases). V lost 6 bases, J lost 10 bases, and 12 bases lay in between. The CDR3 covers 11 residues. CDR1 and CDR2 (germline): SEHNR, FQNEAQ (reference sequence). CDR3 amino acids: CASSRDILYTF. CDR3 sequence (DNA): TGTGCCAGCAGTCGGGACATCCTCTACACCTTC.